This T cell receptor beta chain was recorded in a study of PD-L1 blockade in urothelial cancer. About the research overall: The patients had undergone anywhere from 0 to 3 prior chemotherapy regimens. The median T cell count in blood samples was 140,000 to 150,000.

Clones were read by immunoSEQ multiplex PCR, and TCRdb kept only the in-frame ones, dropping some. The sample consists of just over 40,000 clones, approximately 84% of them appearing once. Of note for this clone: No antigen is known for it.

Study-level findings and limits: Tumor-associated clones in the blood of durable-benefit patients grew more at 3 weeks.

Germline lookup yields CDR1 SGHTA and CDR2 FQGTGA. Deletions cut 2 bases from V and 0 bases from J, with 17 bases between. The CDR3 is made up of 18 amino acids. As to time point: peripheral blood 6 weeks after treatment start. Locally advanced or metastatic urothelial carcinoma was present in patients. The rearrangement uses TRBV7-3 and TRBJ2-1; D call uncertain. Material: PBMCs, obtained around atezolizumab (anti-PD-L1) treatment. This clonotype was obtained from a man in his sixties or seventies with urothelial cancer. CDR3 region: CASSLLRDILDSYNEQFF. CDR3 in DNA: TGTGCCAGCAGCTTATTAAGAGACATACTCGACTCCTACAATGAGCAGTTCTTC.